The 30 T cell receptor beta chains in this list originate from one sample, sequenced in a study of blood T cells in healthy people across ages. With a J-beta primer mix and a sample-barcoded 5' primer, a second PCR ran about 7 to 12 cycles. TCRdb passed the 5' RACE reads through MiXCR, listing each CDR3 protein once. Of 850,000 to 1,100,000 distinct CDR3 sequences listed, less than 45% were seen once; the top ten hold around 13%. Material for sequencing was blood. Every receptor here comes from a man younger than 35 in good health.

A few counts support this clonotype. This chain joins TRBV3-1 and TRBJ1-2, with D maybe TRBD1 (5 bases). Deletions cut 4 bases from V and 7 bases from J, with 13 bases between. CDR1 is LGHDT, CDR2 YNNKEL, per germline (reference sequence). This CDR3 comprises 13 residues. The CDR3 sequence is CASSPRVAGGYTF. CDR3 sequence (DNA): TGTGCCAGCAGCCCCAGGGTCGCGGGTGGCTACACCTTC.

In its sample, this clonotype was seen a few times. The chain is built from TRBV4-1 and TRBJ2-2; D is undetermined. Germline lookup yields CDR1 MGHRA and CDR2 YSYEKL. Trimming took 1 base from V and 2 from J, leaving 5 bases between them. The CDR3 spans 14 residues. CDR3 loop: CASSQVYNTGELFF. The CDR3 coding sequence is TGCGCCAGCAGCCAAGTGTACAACACCGGGGAGCTGTTTTTT.

The chain employs TRBV6-5 and TRBJ2-4, with unresolved D. Trimming took off 4 bases at V and 13 bases at J, with 20 bases between the two ends. Germline V gives CDR1 MNHEY, CDR2 SVGAGI. The CDR3 contains 14 residues. CDR3 DNA: TGTGCCAGCAGTTCGGGCCACCCTCTACGAGAGCAGTACTTC. Translated: CASSSGHPLREQYF.

At least ten counts were recorded for this clonotype. The gene calls are TRBV28 and TRBJ2-7, with D tentatively TRBD1 or TRBD2 (7 bases each). This CDR3 has 18 amino acids. Deletions cut 2 bases from V and 1 base from J, with 21 bases between. Germline V gives CDR1 MDHEN, CDR2 SYDVKM. This chain's CDR3 is CASSLNSAGGGGSYEQYF. DNA for the CDR3: TGTGCCAGCAGTTTAAATTCGGCAGGGGGAGGGGGTTCCTACGAGCAGTACTTC. The full variable domain, its missing parts supplied by reference TRBV28 and TRBJ2-7, is DVKVTQSSRYLVKRTGEKVFLECVQDMDHENMFWYRQDPGLGLRLIYFSYDVKMKEKGDIPEGYSVSREKKERFSLILESASTNQTSMYLCASSLNSAGGGGSYEQYFGPGTRLTVT.

This clonotype was detected only a few times. V is TRBV4-3 and J is TRBJ1-1, with 7 nucleotides matching TRBD1. CDR3 length equals 16 residues. V shed 3 bases, J shed 5 bases, and the junction held 12 bases outside the gene matches. Germline CDR1 and CDR2: LGHNA and YSLEER. CDR3 sequence (DNA): TGCGCCAGCAGCCAGGGTGTGACAGGGTTGAGGACTGAAGCTTTCTTT. As protein: CASSQGVTGLRTEAFF.

V is TRBV6-6 and J is TRBJ1-5; D is perhaps TRBD1 (6 bases). This CDR3 spans 16 amino acids. The germline V and J ends were trimmed by 2 bases and 5 bases, with 16 bases remaining between them. The germline CDR1 and CDR2 sequences are MNHNY and SVGAGI (reference sequence). This CDR3 is CASSYDDRLGDQPQHF. The DNA for the CDR3 is TGTGCCAGCAGTTACGATGACAGGCTCGGGGATCAGCCCCAGCATTTT.

The table lists this clonotype with many counts. The chain uses TRBV19 and TRBJ2-3; no firm D call. This CDR3 spans 12 amino acids. The germline CDR1 and CDR2 sequences are LNHDA and SQIVND (reference sequence). The V gene lost 10 bases and the J gene lost 5 bases, with 13 bases spanning the gap. CDR3 loop: CATGPPGDTQYF. CDR3 in DNA: TGTGCCACCGGACCTCCAGGAGATACGCAGTATTTT.

The chain joins TRBV5-1 to TRBJ2-1, with a weak D call TRBD1 (6 bases). Germline CDR1 and CDR2: SGHRS and YFSETQ. The CDR3 extends over 14 amino acids. Trimming stripped 4 bases from V and 3 bases from J, with 11 bases between. The CDR3 coding sequence is TGCGCCAGCAGCACGGGACAATTCTACAATGAGCAGTTCTTC. It translates to CASSTGQFYNEQFF.

The rearrangement joins TRBV29-1 to TRBJ2-1, with 9 bases identical to TRBD2. The germline V gene has CDR1 SQVTM and CDR2 ANQGSEA. V was pared by 5 bases and J by 4 bases, with 6 bases of the junction left unmatched. The CDR3 covers 14 residues. CDR3 in amino acids: CSVFSGGRYNEQFF. The CDR3, as DNA: TGCAGCGTTTTTAGCGGGGGCCGGTACAATGAGCAGTTCTTC.

With respect to this clonotype: An end of the junction does not agree with germline; a read error may underlie this. V and J are TRBV20-1 and TRBJ1-5, with 10 bases fitting TRBD1. Germline CDR1 reads DFQATT; CDR2 reads SNEGSKA (reference sequence). CDR3 length equals 14 residues. The CDR3 loop reads CSAKRQGANQPQHF. The CDR3 nucleotides read TGTAGTGCTAAGAGACAGGGGGCCAATCAGCCCCAGCATTTT.

Many counts were recorded for this clonotype. The V and J genes are TRBV7-6 and TRBJ2-1; D uncertain. V lost 1 base and J 3 bases, leaving 7 bases between the germline ends. The CDR3 runs 14 residues. From germline, CDR1 is SGHVS and CDR2 FNYEAQ. This CDR3 reads CASSLVADYNEQFF. The CDR3 DNA reads as TGTGCCAGCAGCTTAGTGGCAGACTACAATGAGCAGTTCTTC.

The rearrangement joins TRBV12-1 to TRBJ1-5. TRBV12-1 is reported as a pseudogene. CDR3 size: 16 residues. The chain's CDR3 is CASSSMEGPRNQPQHF. For the CDR3, the DNA is TGTGCCAGCAGCTCGATGGAGGGGCCCCGAAATCAGCCCCAGCATTTT.

The chain recombines TRBV5-5 with TRBJ2-5; 10 positions match TRBD2. Germline CDR1 SGHKS, CDR2 YYEKEE (reference sequence). The junction had 8 bases not matched to a gene; V was cut back by 4 bases and J by 11 bases. This CDR3 spans 13 amino acids. CDR3 nucleotides: TGTGCCAGCAGCCCGGGACTAGCGTTTGAGCAGTACTTC. Translation: CASSPGLAFEQYF.

The V call is TRBV20-1, the J call TRBJ2-1; TRBD2 matches at 15 bases. The J segment lost 5 bases and the V segment lost 5 bases, leaving 10 bases of the junction unmatched. This CDR3 is built from 17 residues. Germline-derived CDR1 and CDR2 are DFQATT and SNEGSKA (reference sequence). CDR3 region: CSAPQWTSGGDHNEQFF. CDR3 nucleotide sequence: TGCAGTGCTCCCCAGTGGACTAGCGGGGGGGACCACAATGAGCAGTTCTTC.

V is TRBV29-1 and J is TRBJ1-2; 9 nucleotides match TRBD1. Germline V gives CDR1 SQVTM, CDR2 ANQGSEA. Losses at the gene ends were 4 bases for V and 4 bases for J; bases not matched to a gene: 10. This CDR3 spans 15 amino acids. The CDR3 DNA sequence: TGCAGCGTTGGATGGGACAGGGACCCCTCCTATGGCTACACCTTC. Translated, it gives CSVGWDRDPSYGYTF.

This clonotype came up a few times. The chain uses TRBV6-1 and TRBJ1-5; D is undetermined. The CDR3 is 18 residues long. Germline V gene sequence: CDR1 MNHNS, CDR2 SASEGT. The V end lost 0 bases, the J end lost 4 bases, and 19 bases lay between the germline ends. CDR3 sequence: CASSEADPGILINQPQHF. The DNA of the CDR3 is TGTGCCAGCAGTGAAGCGGACCCCGGGATTCTAATAAATCAGCCCCAGCATTTT.

The chain carries TRBV7-8 and TRBJ1-1; the D gene is possibly TRBD1 (5 bases). Trimming stripped 1 base from V and 0 bases from J, with 12 bases between. Germline CDR1 SGHVS, CDR2 FQNEAQ. The CDR3 sequence is 16 residues long. CDR3 sequence reads: CASSLGNTGLNTEAFF. The CDR3, as DNA: TGTGCCAGCAGCTTAGGAAACACAGGTCTGAACACTGAAGCTTTCTTT.

In its sample, this clonotype was seen a few times. The rearrangement uses TRBV20-1 and TRBJ1-6, with D hard to call. Trimming took 5 bases from V and 4 from J, leaving 9 bases between them. CDR3 length: 13 amino acids. Germline lookup yields CDR1 DFQATT and CDR2 SNEGSKA (reference sequence). The CDR3 is CSAPGEYNSPLHF. The CDR3 DNA is TGCAGTGCTCCGGGAGAGTATAATTCACCCCTCCACTTT.

A few counts support this clonotype. The chain carries TRBV7-2 and TRBJ1-1; no definite D call. The length of the CDR3 is 13 residues. The V end lost 5 bases, the J end lost 0 bases, and 7 bases lay between the germline ends. Germline CDR1 is SGHTA and CDR2 is FQGNSA. The CDR3 loop reads CASSRMMNTEAFF. For the CDR3, the DNA is TGTGCCAGCAGCCGGATGATGAACACTGAAGCTTTCTTT.

The chain is built from TRBV7-8 and TRBJ1-1; D may be TRBD1 (6 bases). The V end was cut by 11 bases, the J end by 1 base, with 32 bases between. Germline values: CDR1 SGHVS, CDR2 FQNEAQ. The CDR3 consists of 19 residues. CDR3 sequence (DNA): TGTGCCGTCCTGAGTTCCATCGGAGCAACCGGGACATGGAACACTGAAGCTTTCTTT. Translating gives CAVLSSIGATGTWNTEAFF.

The chain has TRBV6-5 and TRBJ2-3, with a possible D match to TRBD2 (7 bases). This CDR3 contains 16 residues. Germline V lookup: CDR1 MNHEY, CDR2 SVGAGI. V gave up 3 bases and J gave up 2 bases, with 15 bases separating them. CDR3 in amino acids: CASSYGGGLTTDTQYF. The CDR3 DNA follows: TGTGCCAGCAGTTATGGCGGGGGCTTGACCACAGATACGCAGTATTTT.

This chain joins TRBV7-2 and TRBJ2-4; D is unclear. This CDR3 has 12 amino acids. In germline, CDR1 is SGHTA, CDR2 FQGNSA. V was shortened by 2 bases and J by 3 bases, with 2 bases between the two germline ends. CDR3 bases: TGTGCCAGCAGCTTAATCAAAAACATTCAGTACTTC. Translated, it gives CASSLIKNIQYF.

This clonotype showed up just a few times. The chain links TRBV15 to TRBJ2-3; TRBD1 or TRBD2 may be the D gene (6 bases each). The CDR3 contains 16 residues. V was pared by 1 base and J by 3 bases, with 14 bases between. Per germline, CDR1 LNHNV and CDR2 YYDKDF (reference sequence). The CDR3 loop is CATSRGKGGLTDTQYF. CDR3 coding DNA: TGTGCCACCAGCAGAGGAAAGGGGGGTCTTACAGATACGCAGTATTTT.

This clonotype was detected only a few times. V usage is TRBV15 and J usage is TRBJ2-1; 8 bases match TRBD2. J lost 7 bases, V lost 6 bases, and 11 bases had no gene match. Germline values: CDR1 LNHNV, CDR2 YYDKDF (reference sequence). The CDR3 extends over 15 amino acids. The CDR3 DNA is TGTGCCACCAGTATCCGAACCGGGGGGGGTAATGAGCAGTTCTTC. The encoded protein is CATSIRTGGGNEQFF. The whole variable domain, filled in from reference TRBV15 and TRBJ2-1, reads DAMVIQNPRYQVTQFGKPVTLSCSQTLNHNVMYWYQQKSSQAPKLLFHYYDKDFNNEADTPDNFQSRRPNTSFCFLDIRSPGLGDTAMYLCATSIRTGGGNEQFFGPGTRLTVL.

The rearrangement uses TRBV29-1 and TRBJ1-1, with 10 bases lining up with TRBD1. CDR1 is SQVTM and CDR2 is ANQGSEA in the germline V gene. V shed 6 bases, J shed 11 bases, and the junction held 9 bases outside the gene matches. The CDR3 covers 12 residues. The CDR3 reads CSVEGQGMGAFF. In DNA, the CDR3 is TGCAGCGTGGAGGGACAGGGGATGGGCGCTTTCTTT.

This clonotype was recorded a few times. V and J are TRBV5-6 and TRBJ1-2; TRBD1 aligns across 7 bases. The length of the CDR3 is 14 residues. After removal of 5 bases from V and 5 bases from J, the junction contained 9 bases not matched to a gene. Germline-derived CDR1 and CDR2 are SGHDT and YYEEEE. CDR3 in DNA: TGTGCCAGCAGACCATACGACAGGGATTATGGCTACACCTTC. It translates to CASRPYDRDYGYTF.

Points on this clonotype: An end of the junction does not agree with germline; a read error may underlie this. The J gene is TRBJ2-3, the V gene TRBV24-1; tentatively, D is TRBD1 or TRBD2 (5 bases each). This CDR3 is 14 amino acids long. Germline V CDR1 and CDR2: KGHDR, SFDVKD. CDR3 in amino acids: CATSDSGTSDTQCF. The CDR3 DNA sequence: TGTGCCACCAGTGACTCCGGGACGTCAGATACGCAGTGTTTT.

CDR3 nucleotides: TGCAGTGCCCCGCAAATGGATACGCAGTATTTT. This encodes CSAPQMDTQYF. This rearrangement joins TRBV20-1 to TRBJ2-3; D remains unclear. The length of the CDR3 is 11 residues. The V gene lost 6 bases and the J gene lost 6 bases, with 10 bases spanning the gap. Germline V gene data show CDR1 as DFQATT and CDR2 as SNEGSKA (reference sequence).

This chain connects TRBV20-1 to TRBJ2-1, with 7 nucleotides matching TRBD1. CDR1 and CDR2 (germline): DFQATT, SNEGSKA (reference sequence). This CDR3 has 12 amino acids. V lost 6 bases, J lost 13 bases, and 12 bases stayed unmatched. CDR3 nucleotides: TGCAGTGCGAGGGGGCAGGCAGAGACCCAGTTCTTC. Amino acid sequence: CSARGQAETQFF.

This clonotype occurred once. The rearrangement uses TRBV5-1 and TRBJ1-5; no definite D call. The germline CDR1 and CDR2 sequences are SGHRS and YFSETQ. The CDR3 is 15 residues long. The V end lost 5 bases, the J end lost 2 bases, and 14 bases lay between the germline ends. CDR3 sequence: CASRYDTSGNQPQHF. The CDR3 DNA follows: TGCGCCAGCAGATACGACACAAGCGGCAATCAGCCCCAGCATTTT.